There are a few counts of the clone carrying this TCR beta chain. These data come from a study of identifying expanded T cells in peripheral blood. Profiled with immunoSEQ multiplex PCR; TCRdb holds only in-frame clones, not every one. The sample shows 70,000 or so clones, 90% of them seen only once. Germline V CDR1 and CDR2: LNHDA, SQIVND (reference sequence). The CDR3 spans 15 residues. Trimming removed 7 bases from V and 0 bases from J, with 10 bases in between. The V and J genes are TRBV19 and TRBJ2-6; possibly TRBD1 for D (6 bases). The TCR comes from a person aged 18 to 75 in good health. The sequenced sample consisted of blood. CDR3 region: CASTQGGSGANVLTF. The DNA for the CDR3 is TGTGCCAGTACTCAAGGGGGCTCTGGGGCCAACGTCCTGACTTTC.